This TCR beta chain was captured by sequencing in a study of T-cell memory formation after mild COVID-19. The overall study: There were largely donor-specific TCR clusters.

This CDR3 is 14 amino acids long. V was clipped by 5 bases and J by 7 bases; unmatched bases: 4. Per the germline V gene, CDR1 is SGHVS and CDR2 is FQNEAQ. TCRdb re-derived calls from the 5' RACE reads in MiXCR, one entry per CDR3 protein. The sample includes about 470,000 distinct CDR3 sequences, roughly 25% of them seen just once. This clonotype came up a few times. This clonotype originated in an adult woman who had mild COVID-19 (a few samples of this study predate the infection). Cell type and time point are not known. The sample taken for sequencing was PBMCs or a T cell subset sorted from them (not recorded which). The chain carries TRBV7-8 and TRBJ1-6; TRBD1 matches at 8 bases. The DNA for the CDR3 is TGTGCCAGCAGCCGGACAGGGCGGAATTCACCCCTCCACTTT. Protein: CASSRTGRNSPLHF. The full variable domain, with the rest looked up from reference TRBV7-8 and TRBJ1-6, is GAGVSQSPRYKVAKRGQDVALRCDPISGHVSLFWYQQALGQGPEFLTYFQNEAQLDKSGLPSDRFFAERPEGSVSTLKIQRTQQEDSAVYLCASSRTGRNSPLHFGNGTRLTVT.